This T cell receptor (beta chain) is drawn from a study of neurological immune-mediated disorders. Study-level points and caveats: Healthy controls had more TCR clonal expansion than multiple sclerosis, which showed the least, whereas HTLV-1-associated myelopathy showed the most. Phylogenetic analysis grouped 18 of 34 multiple sclerosis patients' repertoires together, suggesting a possible repertoire signature.

Over 160 million TCR-beta sequences, together covering 15-18 subjects, were produced by every individual sequencing run that was carried out. Each CDR3 protein gets one entry after TCRdb re-called the 5' RACE reads with MiXCR. The table has 20,000 to 30,000 distinct CDR3 sequences, roughly 2.5% seen once; the top ten hold roughly 2.5%. In this sample, this clonotype is medium-sized. What it recognizes is unknown. V was clipped by 0 bases and J by 9 bases; unmatched bases: 2. In germline, CDR1 is SGDLS, CDR2 YYNGEE. The CDR3 is made up of 13 amino acids. The chain carries TRBV9 and TRBJ2-1; TRBD2 matches at 8 bases. The TCR comes from a woman between 50 and 59 years old with multiple sclerosis. The sequencing input was PBMCs. CDR3 amino acids: CASSVGTSSEQFF. The CDR3 DNA reads as TGTGCCAGCAGCGTAGGGACTAGCAGTGAGCAGTTCTTC.